These T cell receptor beta chains were read from a single sample in a study of cytomegalovirus exposure and HLA in healthy donors. This table comes from immunoSEQ multiplex PCR, and its TCRdb copy is limited to in-frame clones, with some not included. The sample lists about 190,000 clones, roughly four fifths occurring once. Sequencing was performed on PBMCs. The receptors come from a woman aged 25 to 39 in good health and CMV-seropositive. CDR3s include the opening cysteine and the closing phenylalanine or tryptophan. The D gene is left open where the match is weak. The size entry is marked missing in some rows and otherwise reads once, few, many or a size class.

CDR3nt	CDR3aa	v_gene	d_gene	j_gene	abundance
TGTGCCACCAGCATGGTAGCGGGAGTGGGCGAGCAGTACTTC	CATSMVAGVGEQYF	TRBV15	TRBD2	TRBJ2-7	few
TGTGCCAGTAGTATAGGGCAGGGCGCTGAAGCTTTCTTT	CASSIGQGAEAFF	TRBV19	NA	TRBJ1-1	NA
TGTGCCAGCAGTTCGCACAGGGGGGGCACCGGGGAGCTGTTTTTT	CASSSHRGGTGELFF	TRBV28	NA	TRBJ2-2	NA
TGCACCAGCAGCCAAGGTATCAACCCGAATCCACTAGCCAAAAACATTCAGTACTTC	CTSSQGINPNPLAKNIQYF	TRBV1	NA	TRBJ2-4	NA
TGTGCCAGCAGACTAGGGACTTCGACCGGGGAGCTGTTTTTT	CASRLGTSTGELFF	TRBV11-1	NA	TRBJ2-2	NA
TGTGCCAGCAGCTTAGGCGGGGACAGCACTGAAGCTTTCTTT	CASSLGGDSTEAFF	TRBV7-8	TRBD1	TRBJ1-1	NA
TGTGCCAGCAGTGCCAGGGGGCGGTCATTAAAGGGAGGGCCGGGAAATGAGCAGTTCTTC	CASSARGRSLKGGPGNEQFF	TRBV2	NA	TRBJ2-1	NA
TGTGCCAGCAGCTTAGACGGGAAGAACACTGAAGCTTTCTTT	CASSLDGKNTEAFF	TRBV11-3	NA	TRBJ1-1	few
TGCAGTGCTGCTAGCTATGGGACCCAGTACTTC	CSAASYGTQYF	TRBV20-1	NA	TRBJ2-5	NA
TGTGCCAGCGGTCTTAGCGGGAGAGGAGAGACCCAGTACTTC	CASGLSGRGETQYF	TRBV5-4	TRBD2	TRBJ2-5	NA
TGTGCCAGCAGTCCAGGGACGGGGAGGACTGAAGCTTTCTTT	CASSPGTGRTEAFF	TRBV28	NA	TRBJ1-1	NA
TGCGCCAGCAGCCAAGATATTCTAGCGGCTATCAACAATGAGCAGTTCTTC	CASSQDILAAINNEQFF	TRBV4-1	TRBD2	TRBJ2-1	once
TGTGCCAGCAGGCTGGTAGCGGGAGGAGGGAATGAGCAGTTCTTC	CASRLVAGGGNEQFF	TRBV6-5	TRBD2	TRBJ2-1	few
TGTGCCAGCAGTCCCGGGACTAGCGGTGGGGAGCAGTTCTTC	CASSPGTSGGEQFF	TRBV6-4	TRBD2	TRBJ2-1	NA
TGCGCCAGCACCCCGCAGGGTGTCACCGGGGAGCTGTTTTTT	CASTPQGVTGELFF	TRBV5-1	NA	TRBJ2-2	NA
TGTGCCAGCAGTTACGGAGGGGCGGGAAACACTGAAGCTTTCTTT	CASSYGGAGNTEAFF	TRBV6-5	NA	TRBJ1-1	few
TGTGCCAGCAGTGCGGCCGGAGCCACCTCTGGGGCCAACGTCCTGACTTTC	CASSAAGATSGANVLTF	TRBV2	NA	TRBJ2-6	NA
TGTGCCAGTAGTATCCTGACAGGTGGTGAAGCTTTCTTT	CASSILTGGEAFF	TRBV19	NA	TRBJ1-1	NA
TGTGCCAGCAGCCCCGACAGGGGGGCTACTGAAGCTTTCTTT	CASSPDRGATEAFF	TRBV7-9	TRBD1	TRBJ1-1	few
TGTGCCAGCAGCTTAGTAGGGGGCTCCTTATACGAGCAGTACTTC	CASSLVGGSLYEQYF	TRBV7-2	TRBD1	TRBJ2-7	NA
TGTGCCAGCAGTTACCAGGCCGGCGCGGGCTACACCTTC	CASSYQAGAGYTF	TRBV6-6	NA	TRBJ1-2	NA
TGTGCCATCAGTGAGTACGATTCCGGGGGCTACGAGCAGTACTTC	CAISEYDSGGYEQYF	TRBV10-3	NA	TRBJ2-7	NA
TGCAGCGTCTCGACAGGGGCGAGCTACGAGCAGTACTTC	CSVSTGASYEQYF	TRBV29-1	TRBD1	TRBJ2-7	NA
TGTGCCACCGGTAGAAGAAATGAAAAACTGTTTTTT	CATGRRNEKLFF	TRBV6-5	NA	TRBJ1-4	NA
TGTGCCAGCAGTGAAGGGACTGGACAGGGGGCATCTTTCTTT	CASSEGTGQGASFF	TRBV6-5	TRBD1	TRBJ1-1	few
TGTGCCAGCAGTGAGACTAGCGGGAGCTCCTACAATGAGCAGTTCTTC	CASSETSGSSYNEQFF	TRBV28	TRBD2	TRBJ2-1	once
TGTGCCAGCCCGGGAGCTAGCGGGAGATGCGACGAGCAGTACTTC	CASPGASGRCDEQYF	TRBV6-1	TRBD2	TRBJ2-7	NA
TGTGCCAGCAGCCTTGGACTCGGTACCTCCCCTTTGTACTTC	CASSLGLGTSPLYF	TRBV5-4	NA	TRBJ2-7	NA
TGTGCCAGCTCACTTAAACAGGGGGCATACTATGGCTACACCTTC	CASSLKQGAYYGYTF	TRBV18	TRBD1	TRBJ1-2	few
TGTGCCAGCAGTTCCCCGTCAGGGGCGGACTATGGCTACACCTTC	CASSSPSGADYGYTF	TRBV6-6	NA	TRBJ1-2	few
TGTGCCAGCAGTTTTATAGGGAATTGGGACCAGGGGGCCCACACTGAAGCTTTCTTT	CASSFIGNWDQGAHTEAFF	TRBV28	TRBD1	TRBJ1-1	NA
TGTGCTAGTGGATTGACGGGCACCGGGGAGCTGTTTTTT	CASGLTGTGELFF	TRBV12-5	NA	TRBJ2-2	once
TGTGCCAGCAGCCCTACCCGGGGGGCCGGTCAGCCCCAGCATTTT	CASSPTRGAGQPQHF	TRBV7-2	NA	TRBJ1-5	NA
TGTGCCAGCTCAACTTCCTACGAGCAGTACTTC	CASSTSYEQYF	TRBV18	NA	TRBJ2-7	once
TGTGCCAGCAACGAACCGGGACAGGGGGCGGTCGAGCAGTACTTC	CASNEPGQGAVEQYF	TRBV2	TRBD1	TRBJ2-7	NA
TGTGCCAGCTCACCGGACAGCACTAGCAATCAGCCCCAGCATTTT	CASSPDSTSNQPQHF	TRBV18	NA	TRBJ1-5	NA
TGTGCCAGCAGCTTAGCGACTAGCGGGAGGGGGAAGCAGTTCTTC	CASSLATSGRGKQFF	TRBV7-2	TRBD2	TRBJ2-1	NA
TGTGCCAGCAGCTTAGCGCGGGAAGGGTACAATGAGCAGTTCTTC	CASSLAREGYNEQFF	TRBV7-9	NA	TRBJ2-1	NA
TGTGCCAGTAACCGACAGGCCCCTGGTGGTGGCTACACCTTC	CASNRQAPGGGYTF	TRBV19	NA	TRBJ1-2	NA
TGTGCCAGCAGTGAAGGATGGGGGGTCGGGGTTCACACTGAAGCTTTCTTT	CASSEGWGVGVHTEAFF	TRBV6-1	NA	TRBJ1-1	NA
TGTGCCAGCAGTTTATCGGACAGGGGGTGGGAGACCCAGTACTTC	CASSLSDRGWETQYF	TRBV27	TRBD1	TRBJ2-5	NA
TGTGCCAGCAGTCGTTTCCGTGGGCCCCTAGGCGGGGAGCAGTACTTC	CASSRFRGPLGGEQYF	TRBV28	NA	TRBJ2-7	NA
TGTGCCAGCAGCTTAGCGCAGGGTAACACCGGGGAGCTGTTTTTT	CASSLAQGNTGELFF	TRBV7-9	NA	TRBJ2-2	NA
TGTGCCAGCAGTGTCAACCAACAGGGCAATCAGCCCCAGCATTTT	CASSVNQQGNQPQHF	TRBV6-5	NA	TRBJ1-5	NA
TGTGCCAGCAGCCAAGATCAGTACGGCACAGATACGCAGTATTTT	CASSQDQYGTDTQYF	TRBV14	NA	TRBJ2-3	few
TGTGCCAGCAGTTTAAGACAGGCCGGCAATGAGCAGTTCTTC	CASSLRQAGNEQFF	TRBV27	NA	TRBJ2-1	NA
TGCGCCAGCAGCCTGGCTCGCGGCTCCGAGCAGTACTTC	CASSLARGSEQYF	TRBV4-1	NA	TRBJ2-7	NA
TGCGCCAGCAGGACCGGGAATTTGGGTGTCACAGATACGCAGTATTTT	CASRTGNLGVTDTQYF	TRBV5-1	NA	TRBJ2-3	NA
TGTGCCAGCAGTTCTCGGCTTGGGACAGGGGGCTTGGAGCAGTACTTC	CASSSRLGTGGLEQYF	TRBV6-5	TRBD1	TRBJ2-7	NA